This TCR beta chain stems from a study of beta chain features in type 1 diabetes. Concerning this clone: Its antigen is not known.

This CDR3 has 14 amino acids. Trimming stripped 4 bases from V and 0 bases from J, with 10 bases between. Whole-study findings and limits: Moderate but significant shortening of TCRB CDR3s was recorded in all four CD4+ subsets from Type 1 diabetes patients.

Of the isolated RNA, all was reverse transcribed, and so the sequenced material was expressed TCRB transcripts. Some clones are missing from TCRdb's copy, which holds only in-frame ones; the method was immunoSEQ multiplex PCR. The sample carries about 240,000 clones, 11% to 15% recorded once. One heparinised blood draw, averaging about 120 mL, came from each donor. Sequenced input: naive CD4+ T cells from blood. The chain employs TRBV23-1 and TRBJ2-7; perhaps TRBD1 as D (6 bases). TRBV23-1 is assigned to the ORF class and has an uncertain function. The sequence was collected from a man younger than 45 with type 1 diabetes. CDR3 in DNA: TGCGCCAGCAGTCGACCGGACAGCTCCTACGAGCAGTACTTC. Translating it yields CASSRPDSSYEQYF.